The 21 T cell receptor beta chains below come from one sample, sequenced in a study of T cells in Graves' hyperthyroidism and ophthalmopathy. RNA transcripts yielded amplified TCR beta CDR3 regions. With the HTBI primer set, the TCR CDR3 went through a first round of RT-PCR. Each CDR3 protein is one row after TCRdb ran MiXCR on the multiplex PCR reads. The data hold around 400,000 distinct CDR3 sequences, with 20% to 25% observed a single time. Sequenced material: blood. All receptors come from a man aged 45-60 years with Graves' hyperthyroidism.

This clonotype was counted at least ten times. V usage is TRBV28 and J usage is TRBJ2-3; tentative D call: TRBD2 (6 bases). The CDR3 loop spans 16 amino acids. Trimming shortened V by 3 bases and J by 0 bases, and 13 bases separated the two germline ends. Germline-derived CDR1 and CDR2 are MDHEN and SYDVKM. The DNA for the CDR3 is TGTGCCAGCAGTTTCTCAGGCGGGGCTAGCACAGATACGCAGTATTTT. This translates into CASSFSGGASTDTQYF.

This clonotype was detected only a few times. The chain links TRBV27 to TRBJ2-4; D might be TRBD1 or TRBD2, each matching 6 bases. CDR3 size: 14 residues. V was trimmed by 6 bases and J by 6 bases, leaving 15 bases between them. The germline gives CDR1 MNHEY, CDR2 SMNVEV (reference sequence). In DNA, the CDR3 is TGTGCCAGCAGCCCCGAGGGGGGCGGAAACATTCAGTACTTC. This translates into CASSPEGGGNIQYF.

This clonotype was counted a few times. CDR3 nucleotide sequence: TGTGCCAAGGAGGCGGGAGGGCCAGGCAATGAGCAGTTCTTC. This sequence encodes CAKEAGGPGNEQFF. The chain uses TRBV2 and TRBJ2-1, with 9 bases identical to TRBD2. The ends lost 10 bases at V and 6 bases at J; junction bases unmatched: 10. The V gene's germline CDR1 is SNHLY and CDR2 FYNNEI. CDR3 length: 14 amino acids.

This clonotype has a count of ten or more. The chain links TRBV7-8 to TRBJ2-3; D perhaps matches TRBD2 (7 bases). The germline gives CDR1 SGHVS, CDR2 FQNEAQ. The CDR3 loop spans 18 amino acids. V was clipped by 5 bases and J by 0 bases, with 21 bases between them. Here the CDR3 reads CASSPRIVGGASTDTQYF. DNA for the CDR3: TGTGCCAGCAGCCCACGCATCGTTGGGGGGGCTAGCACAGATACGCAGTATTTT. Combining the CDR3 with reference TRBV7-8 and TRBJ2-3 gives the whole variable domain GAGVSQSPRYKVAKRGQDVALRCDPISGHVSLFWYQQALGQGPEFLTYFQNEAQLDKSGLPSDRFFAERPEGSVSTLKIQRTQQEDSAVYLCASSPRIVGGASTDTQYFGPGTRLTVL.

This clonotype was seen only a few times. The chain links TRBV20-1 to TRBJ1-2; 9 bases fit TRBD1. This CDR3 is built from 16 residues. CDR1 and CDR2 from the germline V gene are DFQATT and SNEGSKA (reference sequence). Trimming took 1 base from V and 0 from J; bases not matched to a gene: 6. Written as DNA, the CDR3 is TGCAGTGCTAGAGCCCCGGACAGGGGAGCTAACTATGGCTACACCTTC. Translated, it gives CSARAPDRGANYGYTF.

This chain uses TRBV28 with TRBJ2-7, with 7 nucleotides matching TRBD2. Trimming cost V 2 bases and J 1 base; bases outside gene matches: 5. The length of the CDR3 is 15 residues. Germline CDR1 reads MDHEN; CDR2 reads SYDVKM. This CDR3 reads CASSLGTSVSYEQYF. CDR3 bases: TGTGCCAGCAGTTTAGGCACTAGCGTATCCTACGAGCAGTACTTC.

V gene TRBV20-1 combines with J gene TRBJ2-3; 9 bases line up with TRBD2. The CDR3 has 14 amino acids. V shed 3 bases, J shed 4 bases, and the junction held 5 bases outside the gene matches. CDR1 and CDR2 from the germline V gene are DFQATT and SNEGSKA (reference sequence). This CDR3 reads CSASLGGRADTQYF. In DNA, the CDR3 is TGCAGTGCTAGCTTGGGCGGGAGGGCAGATACGCAGTATTTT.

This clonotype was observed a few times. V gene TRBV5-5 combines with J gene TRBJ2-2; D is perhaps TRBD2 (6 bases). The CDR3 contains 15 residues. V lost 2 bases to trimming and J lost 1 base, with 9 bases between them. The germline V gene has CDR1 SGHKS and CDR2 YYEKEE (reference sequence). For the CDR3, the DNA is TGTGCCAGCAGCTTTAACGGGAGGAACACCGGGGAGCTGTTTTTT. It specifies CASSFNGRNTGELFF. The full variable domain, with the rest looked up from reference TRBV5-5 and TRBJ2-2, is DAGVTQSPTHLIKTRGQQVTLRCSPISGHKSVSWYQQVLGQGPQFIFQYYEKEERGRGNFPDRFSARQFPNYSSELNVNALLLGDSALYLCASSFNGRNTGELFFGEGSRLTVL.

This clonotype has ten or more counts. The chain uses TRBV28 and TRBJ2-7; unclear D gene. This CDR3 has 12 residues. V lost 8 bases to trimming and J lost 0 bases, with 8 bases between them. Per the germline V gene, CDR1 is MDHEN and CDR2 is SYDVKM. For the CDR3, the DNA is TGTGCCAGCGGGTTAGGCTCCTACGAGCAGTACTTC. It specifies CASGLGSYEQYF. The variable domain in full, with the rest retrieved from reference TRBV28 and TRBJ2-7, is DVKVTQSSRYLVKRTGEKVFLECVQDMDHENMFWYRQDPGLGLRLIYFSYDVKMKEKGDIPEGYSVSREKKERFSLILESASTNQTSMYLCASGLGSYEQYFGPGTRLTVT.

The rearrangement links TRBV12-3 or TRBV12-4 to TRBJ2-4; perhaps TRBD2 as D (6 bases). The length of the CDR3 is 15 residues. V lost 1 base to trimming and J lost 3 bases, with 10 bases between them. The CDR3 DNA is TGTGCCAGCAGTTTAGGCGAGGGAGGCAAAAACATTCAGTACTTC. It translates to CASSLGEGGKNIQYF.

This clonotype was recorded at least ten times. This chain joins TRBV5-5 and TRBJ1-5, with D unclear. The CDR3 is 17 amino acids. V gave up 0 bases and J gave up 6 bases, with 19 bases separating them. Germline V gene lookup returns CDR1 SGHKS and CDR2 YYEKEE (reference sequence). The CDR3 loop reads CASSLAGRSGGSQPQHF. In nucleotides, the CDR3 is TGTGCCAGCAGCTTGGCCGGAAGGTCAGGAGGGAGTCAGCCCCAGCATTTT.

This clonotype was recorded many times. The V and J genes are TRBV11-2 and TRBJ2-7; no definite D call. Trimming took off 5 bases at V and 2 bases at J, with 10 bases between the two ends. The germline V gene has CDR1 SGHAT and CDR2 FQNNGV. The CDR3 totals 13 residues. The CDR3 reads CASSIGSTYEQYF. The DNA for the CDR3 is TGTGCCAGCAGCATCGGATCAACCTACGAGCAGTACTTC.

V gene TRBV19 combines with J gene TRBJ2-2; no firm D call. Germline CDR1 and CDR2: LNHDA and SQIVND (reference sequence). Trimming cost V 5 bases and J 6 bases, with 7 bases left between them. The CDR3 is 12 amino acids. The CDR3 sequence is CASSGEAGELFF. The CDR3 DNA is TGTGCCAGTAGTGGTGAGGCCGGGGAGCTGTTTTTT.

The chain employs TRBV24-1 and TRBJ1-1; D might be TRBD1 (5 bases). Trimming took 4 bases from V and 7 from J, leaving 12 bases between them. The germline V gene encodes CDR1 KGHDR and CDR2 SFDVKD. The CDR3 contains 13 residues. This CDR3 reads CATSDYADSEAFF. The CDR3 nucleotides are TGTGCCACCAGTGACTACGCCGACAGTGAAGCTTTCTTT.

This clonotype was detected once. V and J are TRBV19 and TRBJ2-2, with 9 bases matching TRBD2. CDR1 and CDR2 (germline): LNHDA, SQIVND (reference sequence). V gave up 3 bases and J gave up 8 bases; unmatched junction bases: 10. The CDR3 length is 16 residues. The CDR3 spells CASSMAREGLRGELFF. In DNA, the CDR3 is TGTGCCAGTAGTATGGCGCGGGAGGGCCTAAGGGGGGAGCTGTTTTTT. Combining the CDR3 with reference TRBV19 and TRBJ2-2 gives the whole variable domain DGGITQSPKYLFRKEGQNVTLSCEQNLNHDAMYWYRQDPGQGLRLIYYSQIVNDFQKGDIAEGYSVSREKKESFPLTVTSAQKNPTAFYLCASSMAREGLRGELFFGEGSRLTVL.

This clonotype was detected a few times. The gene calls are TRBV28 and TRBJ2-1, with D perhaps TRBD2 (6 bases). The V end lost 7 bases, the J end lost 0 bases, and 13 bases lay between the germline ends. The length of the CDR3 is 15 residues. Germline CDR1 and CDR2: MDHEN and SYDVKM. The CDR3, as DNA: TGTGCCAGCAACCCTCTAGCGAGCTCCTACAATGAGCAGTTCTTC. Its protein product is CASNPLASSYNEQFF.

The V gene is TRBV6-2 or TRBV6-3, the J gene TRBJ2-3; 7 nucleotides agree with TRBD2. The CDR3 totals 12 residues. Germline V gives CDR1 MNHEY, CDR2 SVGEGT. With 10 bases clipped from V and 1 base from J, the junction kept 2 bases outside the gene matches. CDR3 DNA: TGTGCCACCCTAGCGGGCACAGATACGCAGTATTTT. Its protein is CATLAGTDTQYF.

The V gene is TRBV15, the J gene TRBJ2-7; D might be TRBD2 (6 bases). V was cut by 8 bases and J by 0 bases, with 14 bases left in between. CDR1 and CDR2 from the germline V gene are LNHNV and YYDKDF (reference sequence). The CDR3 consists of 14 residues. The CDR3 loop is CATQLSGHSYEQYF. The CDR3 DNA follows: TGTGCCACCCAACTAAGCGGGCACTCCTACGAGCAGTACTTC.

This clonotype occurred once. The chain recombines TRBV3-1 with TRBJ2-7; the D is unclear. V dropped 0 bases and J dropped 4 bases, with 13 bases sitting between them. Germline-derived CDR1 and CDR2 are LGHDT and YNNKEL (reference sequence). This CDR3 has 15 amino acids. The CDR3 protein is CASSQDVWSAYEQYF. CDR3 DNA: TGTGCCAGCAGCCAAGATGTCTGGTCAGCTTACGAGCAGTACTTC.

This clonotype has more than one count but fewer than ten. CDR3 DNA: TGCAGTCCTTCCGGGACTAGAGGGTACAATGAGCAGTTCTTC. Its translation: CSPSGTRGYNEQFF. V and J are TRBV20-1 and TRBJ2-1, with TRBD2 identical over 8 bases. Germline CDR1 is DFQATT and CDR2 is SNEGSKA (reference sequence). The CDR3 length is 14 residues. Unmatched junction bases numbered 10, after V lost 8 bases and J lost 4 bases.

This clonotype was observed a handful of times. This chain connects TRBV29-1 to TRBJ2-7, with a possible D match to TRBD2 (6 bases). Germline-derived CDR1 and CDR2 are SQVTM and ANQGSEA. V lost 6 bases to trimming and J lost 2 bases, with 11 bases between them. The CDR3 length is 12 residues. The CDR3 is CSVKEGTYEQYF. For the CDR3, the DNA is TGCAGCGTCAAGGAGGGAACCTACGAGCAGTACTTC.